This passage covers 22 T cell receptor beta chains from one sample sequenced in a study of T cells in Graves' hyperthyroidism and ophthalmopathy. Authors of the study amplified TCR beta CDR3 regions from RNA transcripts. The primer set for the first-round RT-PCR of the TCR CDR3 was HTBI. TCRdb independently ran MiXCR on the multiplex PCR reads; one entry per CDR3 protein. Here the sample spans around 400,000 distinct CDR3 sequences, 15% to 19% being singletons. Sequencing used blood. Receptor source: a woman aged 18-29 years with Graves' hyperthyroidism that later progressed to Graves' ophthalmopathy.

This clonotype came up a few times. An end of the junction does not agree with germline; a read error may underlie this. This rearrangement joins TRBV7-7 to TRBJ2-1, with D possibly called TRBD1 or TRBD2 (5 bases each). Germline CDR1 SSHAT, CDR2 FNYEAQ (reference sequence). The CDR3 covers 15 residues. The CDR3 DNA reads as TGTGCTAGCACCCCCGGACTGGCCCGGGGCGATGAGCAGTTCTTC. Its translation is CASTPGLARGDEQFF.

The chain recombines TRBV27 with TRBJ1-5; D perhaps matches TRBD1 (5 bases). Germline assignment: CDR1 MNHEY and CDR2 SMNVEV (reference sequence). V shed 5 bases and J shed 6 bases, with 14 bases lying between them. The CDR3 length is 14 residues. The CDR3 loop is CASSPRGGGQPQHF. The CDR3 DNA reads TGTGCCAGCAGTCCCCGGGGGGGAGGTCAGCCCCAGCATTTT.

This clonotype was picked up many times. The V and J genes are TRBV5-1 and TRBJ2-1, with TRBD1 matching 11 bases. Trimming removed 4 bases from V and 9 bases from J; junction bases left unmatched: 9. Germline V lookup: CDR1 SGHRS, CDR2 YFSETQ. This CDR3 is 15 amino acids long. The CDR3 region has the DNA TGCGCCAGCAGCCACCGGGACAGGGGGATGAGTGAGCAGTTCTTC. Translation gives CASSHRDRGMSEQFF.

This clonotype was seen repeatedly, ten times or more. The CDR3 region has the DNA TGCAGTGCTCCATTACAGGGGAACGAGCAGTACTTC. It is translated as CSAPLQGNEQYF. The rearrangement joins TRBV20-1 to TRBJ2-7; TRBD1 matches at 7 bases. This CDR3 is built from 12 residues. J gave up 5 bases and V 5 bases, and 6 bases lay outside the gene matches. CDR1 DFQATT and CDR2 SNEGSKA come from the germline V gene (reference sequence).

This sequence joins TRBV9 and TRBJ2-2; perhaps D is TRBD1 or TRBD2 (5 bases each). The CDR3 totals 14 residues. Germline assignment: CDR1 SGDLS and CDR2 YYNGEE. V gave up 4 bases and J gave up 6 bases, with 13 bases separating them. The CDR3 protein is CASSLRSGPGELFF. CDR3 nucleotide sequence: TGTGCCAGCAGCCTCCGGTCGGGACCCGGGGAGCTGTTTTTT.

This clonotype occurred many times. The chain links TRBV7-2 to TRBJ2-1; D perhaps matches TRBD2 (7 bases). The CDR3 is made up of 15 amino acids. V gave up 6 bases and J gave up 6 bases, with 18 bases separating them. The germline CDR1 and CDR2 sequences are SGHTA and FQGNSA. The CDR3 DNA reads TGTGCCAGCAGGCAATTTGGGGGGGCCTCCAATGAGCAGTTCTTC. It yields the protein CASRQFGGASNEQFF.

This clonotype appeared a few times. V and J are TRBV6-1 and TRBJ2-4, with D possibly matching TRBD2 (5 bases). The V end was cut by 4 bases, the J end by 3 bases, with 13 bases between. The germline V gene has CDR1 MNHNS and CDR2 SASEGT. The CDR3 has 15 residues. The DNA for the CDR3 is TGTGCCAGCAGTGGCAGCGGCTTTTTCAAAAACATTCAGTACTTC. Its translation: CASSGSGFFKNIQYF.

The chain joins TRBV7-2 to TRBJ1-1, with a possible D match to TRBD1 (5 bases). V was clipped by 4 bases and J by 0 bases, with 18 bases between them. This CDR3 comprises 17 residues. Germline V gene lookup returns CDR1 SGHTA and CDR2 FQGNSA. CDR3 protein: CASSYKTVANMNTEAFF. The DNA of the CDR3 is TGTGCCAGCAGCTATAAGACAGTAGCTAACATGAACACTGAAGCTTTCTTT.

This clonotype was recorded a few times. The V gene is TRBV30, the J gene TRBJ2-7; D is possibly TRBD2 (6 bases). CDR1 is GTSNPN, CDR2 SVGIG, per germline (reference sequence). The CDR3 loop spans 14 amino acids. Trimming took 5 bases from V and 1 from J, leaving 15 bases between them. In nucleotides, the CDR3 is TGTGCCTGGTCGGGGGATTTTAGGTCCTACGAGCAGTACTTC. This translates into CAWSGDFRSYEQYF.

There are a few counts of this clonotype. This chain links TRBV19 with TRBJ2-1; 12 nucleotides align to TRBD2. The CDR3 contains 18 residues. CDR1 LNHDA and CDR2 SQIVND come from the germline V gene (reference sequence). V lost 6 bases and J lost 4; bases outside the gene matches: 13. The CDR3, as DNA: TGTGCCAGTAGCCCCGGGACTAGCGGGCTTGGGGTATACAATGAGCAGTTCTTC. Translation: CASSPGTSGLGVYNEQFF.

The sample holds a few counts of this clonotype. V gene TRBV19 combines with J gene TRBJ2-7; TRBD1 or TRBD2 may be the D gene (8 bases each). V was cut by 7 bases and J by 7 bases, with 20 bases left in between. The length of the CDR3 is 14 residues. Germline V gives CDR1 LNHDA, CDR2 SQIVND (reference sequence). The CDR3 is CASTGGTGEGEQYF. The CDR3 DNA is TGTGCCAGTACGGGAGGGACAGGCGAGGGGGAGCAGTACTTC.

The chain has TRBV6-1 and TRBJ1-2, with D possibly matching TRBD1 (6 bases). The CDR3 length is 16 residues. Germline-derived CDR1 and CDR2 are MNHNS and SASEGT. Trimming pared 7 bases from V and 2 bases from J, leaving 20 bases between. The chain's CDR3 is CASITRGAVANYGYTF. CDR3 nucleotides: TGTGCCAGCATCACACGGGGGGCAGTGGCGAACTATGGCTACACCTTC.

The chain combines TRBV27 with TRBJ2-4; 10 bases match TRBD2. This CDR3 spans 19 amino acids. Trimming removed 5 bases from V and 9 bases from J; junction bases left unmatched: 22. The germline CDR1 and CDR2 sequences are MNHEY and SMNVEV (reference sequence). The CDR3, as DNA: TGTGCCAGCAGTCCCTGGTTAGCGGGAGGCCCCGGCTGGATCGCCATTCAGTACTTC. Protein sequence: CASSPWLAGGPGWIAIQYF.

This clonotype came up many times. The chain links TRBV2 to TRBJ1-1; TRBD1 matches at 8 bases. Germline V gene lookup returns CDR1 SNHLY and CDR2 FYNNEI. The CDR3 extends over 14 amino acids. After removal of 7 bases from V and 5 bases from J, the junction contained 9 bases not matched to a gene. The CDR3 bases are TGTGCCAGCACTATAACCACAGGGGGTACTGAAGCTTTCTTT. This gives the protein CASTITTGGTEAFF. Full variable domain (rest looked up from reference TRBV2 and TRBJ1-1): EPEVTQTPSHQVTQMGQEVILRCVPISNHLYFYWYRQILGQKVEFLVSFYNNEISEKSEIFDDQFSVERPDGSNFTLKIRSTKLEDSAMYFCASTITTGGTEAFFGQGTRLTVV.

This clonotype was detected ten times or more. The chain recombines TRBV2 with TRBJ2-3, with 7 bases lining up with TRBD1. This CDR3 contains 11 residues. CDR1 is SNHLY, CDR2 FYNNEI, per germline. V shed 1 base, J shed 14 bases, and the junction held 3 bases outside the gene matches. The CDR3 sequence: CASSEDRGGYF. The CDR3 nucleotides read TGTGCCAGCAGTGAAGACAGGGGTGGGTATTTT.

Note on this clonotype: This sequence may be a read error, since a much larger clone differs from it by one base. The rearrangement uses TRBV2 and TRBJ1-1, with D possibly matching TRBD1 (6 bases). Germline CDR1 SNHLY, CDR2 FYNNEI. The CDR3 is made up of 13 amino acids. Trimming took 10 bases from V and 4 from J, leaving 16 bases between them. The CDR3 bases are TGTGCCAACACCGGGGGGCAGGGCACTGAAGCTTTCTTT. Its translation: CANTGGQGTEAFF.

This clonotype was seen only a few times. The CDR3 region is CARAGRYSGANVLTF. Here the CDR3 DNA reads TGTGCCAGAGCGGGAAGGTACTCTGGGGCCAACGTCCTGACTTTC. The chain combines TRBV2 with TRBJ2-6; 7 bases map to TRBD2. This CDR3 is built from 15 residues. The junction had 5 bases not matched to a gene; V was cut back by 9 bases and J by 0 bases. The germline V gene has CDR1 SNHLY and CDR2 FYNNEI.

This clonotype was picked up many times. Here the CDR3 reads CASSELGRVRQPQHF. The DNA for the CDR3 is TGTGCCAGCAGTGAACTCGGCAGGGTACGTCAGCCCCAGCATTTT. The rearrangement joins TRBV6-1 to TRBJ1-5; a possible D gene is TRBD1 (5 bases). V gave up 2 bases and J gave up 6 bases, with 14 bases separating them. The CDR3 is made up of 15 amino acids. The germline V gene has CDR1 MNHNS and CDR2 SASEGT.

At least ten counts were recorded for this clonotype. This chain joins TRBV28 and TRBJ2-4; perhaps TRBD1 as D (5 bases). The CDR3 is 17 amino acids. Trimming left V 2 bases short and J 0 bases short, with 14 bases between. CDR1 is MDHEN and CDR2 is SYDVKM in the germline V gene. The CDR3 is CASSLTLGELAKNIQYF. The CDR3 DNA reads as TGTGCCAGCAGTTTAACCTTAGGGGAACTAGCCAAAAACATTCAGTACTTC.

The chain couples TRBV6-6 to TRBJ2-1, with 12 bases aligning to TRBD2. This CDR3 is built from 16 residues. Germline CDR1 reads MNHNY; CDR2 reads SVGAGI (reference sequence). J was trimmed by 5 bases and V by 2 bases; bases with no gene match: 4. CDR3 in amino acids: CASSYTSGRWDNEQFF. The CDR3 DNA is TGTGCCAGCAGTTACACTAGCGGGAGGTGGGACAATGAGCAGTTCTTC.

V is TRBV6-1 and J is TRBJ2-6, with a possible D match to TRBD2 (6 bases). Trimming pared 7 bases from V and 0 bases from J, leaving 10 bases between. CDR3 size: 15 residues. The germline gives CDR1 MNHNS, CDR2 SASEGT. The CDR3 region has the DNA TGTGCCAGCACGGAGGGACTCTCTGGGGCCAACGTCCTGACTTTC. Its protein product is CASTEGLSGANVLTF.

This clonotype occurred many times. This chain joins TRBV2 and TRBJ2-3; D may match TRBD1 or TRBD2 (5 bases each). Germline V gene sequence: CDR1 SNHLY, CDR2 FYNNEI. The length of the CDR3 is 14 residues. V lost 7 bases to trimming and J lost 6 bases, with 17 bases between them. The CDR3 DNA follows: TGTGCCAGCATAGAGGGGCCCCATGTGGATACGCAGTATTTT. Translation: CASIEGPHVDTQYF.